The text below deals with one T cell receptor (beta chain). Germline CDR1 reads SQVTM; CDR2 reads ANQGSEA. The CDR3 sequence is 12 residues long. The V end was cut by 4 bases, the J end by 8 bases, with 14 bases between. The sample is drawn from a study of blood T cell repertoires in COVID-19. Turning to the study itself: Samples taken during acute and convalescent COVID-19 were collected in the United States, Italy and Spain. PBMCs, B-cell-depleted T cells, or T cells provided the cDNA or gDNA that made up the material.

The table came from immunoSEQ multiplex PCR; TCRdb's copy has only in-frame clones and leaves some out. Of around 140,000 clones in the sample, less than 85% were seen once. What was sequenced was peripheral blood. The source is a woman older than 75 with acute or convalescent COVID-19. The chain combines TRBV29-1 with TRBJ1-2, with D perhaps TRBD1 (5 bases). CDR3 amino acids: CSVVDQGAGYTF. The CDR3 DNA follows: TGCAGCGTTGTGGATCAGGGTGCCGGCTACACCTTC.